The 10 T cell receptor beta chains in this list originate from one sample, sequenced in a study of patients and donors after allogeneic stem cell transplantation. TCRdb passed the RT-PCR reads through MiXCR, listing each CDR3 protein once. The sample lists some 960,000 distinct CDR3 sequences; around 17% were seen once. Input material: blood, either unsorted or a sorted T cell fraction (not recorded which). The source of these receptors is a human donor who was either an allogeneic HSCT recipient or a stem cell or donor lymphocyte infusion donor (not recorded which). It is not recorded whose cells these are; they may come from a transplant donor.

This clonotype has only a few counts. CDR3 nucleotides: TGTGCCACCAGTGCCACTGAGGGAAGGGGGGGTCGGAATGAGCAGTTCTTC. The encoded protein is CATSATEGRGGRNEQFF. The rearrangement joins TRBV24-1 to TRBJ2-1; a weak D match, TRBD2 (7 bases). This CDR3 has 17 residues. V gave up 5 bases and J gave up 7 bases, with 23 bases separating them. Germline V CDR1 and CDR2: KGHDR, SFDVKD.

This clonotype was recorded many times. The chain employs TRBV4-1 and TRBJ1-5, with D unclear. V was clipped by 0 bases and J by 9 bases, with 9 bases between them. This CDR3 spans 13 amino acids. CDR1 and CDR2 (germline): MGHRA, YSYEKL. As DNA, the CDR3 is TGCGCCAGCAGCCAAGATGTTCGGGGGCCCCAGCATTTT. This codes for CASSQDVRGPQHF.

The J gene is TRBJ1-1, the V gene TRBV14; TRBD1 matches at 9 bases. Trimming cost V 0 bases and J 3 bases; bases outside gene matches: 8. The germline CDR1 and CDR2 sequences are SGHDN and FVKESK. The CDR3 is 17 residues long. CDR3 coding DNA: TGTGCCAGCAGCCAAGATAAAGGGGGACAGGGCTACACTGAAGCTTTCTTT. Translated: CASSQDKGGQGYTEAFF.

The chain couples TRBV20-1 to TRBJ2-7; D tentatively fits TRBD1 or TRBD2 (5 bases each). This CDR3 region has 15 residues. CDR1 is DFQATT, CDR2 SNEGSKA, per germline (reference sequence). V lost 5 bases and J 2 bases, leaving 19 bases between the germline ends. CDR3 nucleotides: TGCAGTGCTGAGGCAGGGCTGGACTTCACCTACGAGCAGTACTTC. Amino acid sequence: CSAEAGLDFTYEQYF.

This clonotype was detected only a few times. The chain carries TRBV7-2 and TRBJ2-7; 8 nucleotides match TRBD2. Germline values: CDR1 SGHTA, CDR2 FQGNSA. The CDR3 is 16 amino acids. J gave up 2 bases and V 2 bases, and 8 bases lay outside the gene matches. The DNA for the CDR3 is TGTGCCAGCAGCTTAACCCCCTTCGGGGGGGCCTACGAGCAGTACTTC. Encoded protein: CASSLTPFGGAYEQYF.

This clonotype was observed at least ten times. J is TRBJ2-2 and V is TRBV29-1; 8 bases align to TRBD1. CDR1 is SQVTM and CDR2 is ANQGSEA in the germline V gene. With 3 bases clipped from V and 0 bases from J, the junction kept 6 bases outside the gene matches. This CDR3 comprises 16 residues. The CDR3 protein is CSVDRGPSSNTGELFF. DNA for the CDR3: TGCAGCGTTGACAGGGGGCCTTCTTCGAACACCGGGGAGCTGTTTTTT.

In this sample, this clonotype turned up a few times. The J gene is TRBJ1-6, the V gene TRBV7-3, with a tentative D call TRBD1 (5 bases). V lost 1 base to trimming and J lost 9 bases, with 16 bases between them. The CDR3 is 16 amino acids. Germline loops: CDR1 SGHTA, CDR2 FQGTGA. The CDR3 region is CASSLRAGVGSSPLHF. Here the CDR3 DNA reads TGTGCCAGCAGCTTAAGGGCGGGGGTAGGCAGTTCACCCCTCCACTTT.

The chain recombines TRBV7-7 with TRBJ2-5, with TRBD1 as a possible D gene (6 bases). The V gene's germline CDR1 is SSHAT and CDR2 FNYEAQ (reference sequence). Trimming pared 6 bases from V and 5 bases from J, leaving 13 bases between. This CDR3 is built from 13 residues. The CDR3: CASSTNQGETQYF. CDR3 coding DNA: TGTGCCAGCAGTACTAATCAGGGGGAGACCCAGTACTTC.

The chain employs TRBV20-1 and TRBJ2-2; D is uncertain. CDR1 DFQATT and CDR2 SNEGSKA come from the germline V gene (reference sequence). The CDR3 is 12 residues long. Trimming pared 0 bases from V and 6 bases from J, leaving 5 bases between. CDR3 loop: CSARDLSGELFF. The DNA of the CDR3 is TGCAGTGCTAGAGATCTTTCCGGGGAGCTGTTTTTT.

This clonotype appeared a few times. The chain employs TRBV24-1 and TRBJ2-2; tentative D call: TRBD1 (6 bases). Germline V gene data show CDR1 as KGHDR and CDR2 as SFDVKD. This CDR3 has 12 amino acids. Between the trimmed V and J ends, which lost 9 bases and 4 bases, there was a span of 8 bases. The CDR3 DNA reads TGTGCCACCGGGACACTCACCGGGGAGCTGTTTTTT. As protein: CATGTLTGELFF.